Shown below are 17 T cell receptor beta chains from a single sample sequenced in a study of T-cell reconstitution after alpha-beta-depleted transplantation in children. The TCRbeta library was prepared with unique molecular identifiers. MiXCR, run by TCRdb on the PCR reads, gives a single entry per CDR3 protein. Here the sample spans just under 550,000 distinct CDR3 sequences, approximately 20% being singletons. The material was PBMCs from the stem cell graft donor, obtained from the stem cell graft. The receptors originated from a human donor who donated a stem cell graft to a child with acute lymphoblastic leukemia.

This clonotype was detected a few times. V usage is TRBV20-1 and J usage is TRBJ2-7; the match to TRBD2 covers 7 bases. V shed 1 base, J shed 0 bases, and the junction held 9 bases outside the gene matches. CDR3 length: 16 residues. CDR1 and CDR2 (germline): DFQATT, SNEGSKA (reference sequence). Here the CDR3 DNA reads TGCAGTGCTAGAGTTCGTAGCGGGTCACTCTCCTACGAGCAGTACTTC. Residues: CSARVRSGSLSYEQYF.

This clonotype appeared a few times. The chain carries TRBV6-6 and TRBJ1-2; 9 bases agree with TRBD1. Germline values: CDR1 MNHNY, CDR2 SVGAGI (reference sequence). The ends lost 0 bases at V and 7 bases at J; junction bases unmatched: 0. The CDR3 is 13 residues long. The CDR3 DNA reads TGTGCCAGCAGTTACTCGACAGGGGGTGGCTACACCTTC. This codes for CASSYSTGGGYTF.

The CDR3 spells CAISVGGENTEAFF. Written as DNA, the CDR3 is TGTGCCATCAGTGTAGGGGGCGAGAACACTGAAGCTTTCTTT. The chain carries TRBV10-3 and TRBJ1-1; TRBD1 matches 7 bases. The CDR3 is 14 residues long. Unmatched junction bases numbered 3, after V lost 4 bases and J lost 1 base. Germline V lookup: CDR1 ENHRY, CDR2 SYGVKD.

The chain is built from TRBV7-3 and TRBJ2-3, with D hard to call. Germline CDR1 and CDR2: SGHTA and FQGTGA. The ends were cut back, 5 bases at V and 6 bases at J, with 18 bases in the middle. The CDR3 sequence is 15 residues long. The DNA for the CDR3 is TGTGCCAGCAGCGATCAGGCGACGCCGCGGGATACGCAGTATTTT. Translation: CASSDQATPRDTQYF.

The chain is built from TRBV6-5 and TRBJ1-3; D is ambiguous. The V and J ends lost 0 bases and 4 bases respectively, with 10 bases between them. Looked up from germline, CDR1 is MNHEY and CDR2 is SVGAGI. The length of the CDR3 is 15 residues. This CDR3 is CASSYSWAGGNTIYF. CDR3 nucleotides: TGTGCCAGCAGTTACTCGTGGGCGGGAGGAAACACCATATATTTT.

This sequence joins TRBV6-1 and TRBJ2-2; D is unclear. Germline V lookup: CDR1 MNHNS, CDR2 SASEGT. V gave up 8 bases and J gave up 1 base, with 8 bases separating them. CDR3 length: 13 amino acids. The CDR3, as DNA: TGTGCCAGCGAGGCCATGAACACCGGGGAGCTGTTTTTT. It translates to CASEAMNTGELFF.

The rearrangement uses TRBV4-1 and TRBJ2-1, with TRBD2 identical over 10 bases. The germline gives CDR1 MGHRA, CDR2 YSYEKL. The CDR3 runs to 15 residues. The V and J ends lost 2 bases and 5 bases, in that order; junction bases with no gene match: 3. CDR3 amino acids: CASSQSSGRHNEQFF. CDR3 DNA sequence: TGCGCCAGCAGCCAATCTAGCGGGAGACACAATGAGCAGTTCTTC.

This rearrangement joins TRBV12-3 or TRBV12-4 to TRBJ1-1; 9 bases agree with TRBD1. The CDR3 is made up of 15 amino acids. Losses at the gene ends were 2 bases for V and 5 bases for J; bases not matched to a gene: 6. The CDR3 reads CASSLTGTGWTEAFF. Here the CDR3 DNA reads TGTGCCAGCAGTTTAACGGGGACAGGGTGGACTGAAGCTTTCTTT.

This clonotype was observed a few times. CDR3 DNA: TGTGCCAGCAGTCCGGGAGCCTGGGGGACTGAAGCTTTCTTT. This sequence encodes CASSPGAWGTEAFF. The chain employs TRBV6-4 and TRBJ1-1; maybe TRBD1 (5 bases). Trimming shortened V by 5 bases and J by 5 bases, and 15 bases separated the two germline ends. The CDR3 is 14 amino acids. The V gene's germline CDR1 is MRHNA and CDR2 SNTAGT.

This clonotype came up a few times. The chain joins TRBV12-3 or TRBV12-4 to TRBJ2-1; D not resolved. This CDR3 spans 12 amino acids. V dropped 2 bases and J dropped 7 bases, with 6 bases sitting between them. The CDR3: CASSLLWNEQFF. The CDR3 region has the DNA TGTGCCAGCAGTTTATTATGGAATGAGCAGTTCTTC.

The chain combines TRBV11-2 with TRBJ2-7, with 11 bases identical to TRBD2. With V trimmed by 4 bases and J by 6 bases, 11 bases remained unmatched. The CDR3 consists of 16 residues. The germline CDR1 and CDR2 sequences are SGHAT and FQNNGV. The CDR3, as DNA: TGTGCCAGCAGCTCTCCACTAGCGGGAGAGGCAGGCGAGCAGTACTTC. It yields the protein CASSSPLAGEAGEQYF.

In this sample, this clonotype turned up a few times. This chain joins TRBV24-1 and TRBJ2-1; D unresolved. CDR1 and CDR2 from the germline V gene are KGHDR and SFDVKD. The V gene lost 2 bases and the J gene lost 8 bases, with 9 bases spanning the gap. CDR3 length equals 13 residues. The CDR3 coding sequence is TGTGCCACCAGTGATTCATTGTCCGATGAGCAGTTCTTC. Residues: CATSDSLSDEQFF.

J is TRBJ2-7 and V is TRBV18, with D possibly being TRBD1 (6 bases). Germline-derived CDR1 and CDR2 are KGHSH and LQKENI. V dropped 5 bases and J dropped 6 bases, with 11 bases sitting between them. The CDR3 runs to 12 residues. CDR3 loop: CASSWDTVEQYF. The CDR3 nucleotides read TGTGCCAGCTCATGGGACACCGTCGAGCAGTACTTC.

This chain uses TRBV29-1 with TRBJ1-1; a weak D match, TRBD1 (5 bases). The CDR3 runs to 11 residues. Looked up from germline, CDR1 is SQVTM and CDR2 is ANQGSEA. With 7 bases removed from V and 7 bases from J, the gap between germline ends came to 13 bases. CDR3: CSGGTYFEAFF. CDR3 DNA: TGCAGCGGAGGGACGTACTTTGAAGCTTTCTTT.

This chain uses TRBV7-9 with TRBJ2-5, with 9 positions matching TRBD2. V lost 3 bases and J lost 1; bases outside the gene matches: 6. CDR3 length: 16 residues. Per the germline V gene, CDR1 is SEHNR and CDR2 is FQNEAQ (reference sequence). The CDR3 region is CASSLAASGTQETQYF. The CDR3, as DNA: TGTGCCAGCAGCTTGGCGGCTAGCGGGACCCAAGAGACCCAGTACTTC.

This clonotype was recorded a few times. The chain recombines TRBV29-1 with TRBJ2-3; TRBD2 might be the D (5 bases). Germline lookup yields CDR1 SQVTM and CDR2 ANQGSEA. The CDR3 sequence is 13 residues long. The V and J ends lost 7 bases and 7 bases respectively, with 18 bases between them. CDR3 sequence reads: CSAPPDFSNTQYF. The CDR3 coding sequence is TGCAGCGCCCCCCCGGACTTTTCTAATACGCAGTATTTT.

CDR3 sequence (DNA): TGCAGTGCTAGAGGAGAAGAGACCCAGTACTTC. This translates into CSARGEETQYF. The rearrangement joins TRBV20-1 to TRBJ2-5; D is unclear. The CDR3 extends over 11 amino acids. Germline values: CDR1 DFQATT, CDR2 SNEGSKA (reference sequence). V lost 1 base to trimming and J lost 3 bases, with 3 bases between them.